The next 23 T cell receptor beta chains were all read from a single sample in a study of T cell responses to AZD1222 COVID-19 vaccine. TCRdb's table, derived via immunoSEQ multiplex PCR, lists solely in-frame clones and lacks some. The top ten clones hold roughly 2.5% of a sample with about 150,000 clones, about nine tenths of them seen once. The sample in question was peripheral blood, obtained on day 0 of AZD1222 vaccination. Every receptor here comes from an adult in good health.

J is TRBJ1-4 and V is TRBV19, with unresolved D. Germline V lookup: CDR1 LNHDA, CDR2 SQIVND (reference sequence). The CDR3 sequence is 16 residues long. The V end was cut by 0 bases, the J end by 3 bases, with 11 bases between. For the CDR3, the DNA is TGTGCCAGTAGTATAGATCGCGGCAGATCTAATGAAAAACTGTTTTTT. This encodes CASSIDRGRSNEKLFF. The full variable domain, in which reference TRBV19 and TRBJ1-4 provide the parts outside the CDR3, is DGGITQSPKYLFRKEGQNVTLSCEQNLNHDAMYWYRQDPGQGLRLIYYSQIVNDFQKGDIAEGYSVSREKKESFPLTVTSAQKNPTAFYLCASSIDRGRSNEKLFFGSGTQLSVL.

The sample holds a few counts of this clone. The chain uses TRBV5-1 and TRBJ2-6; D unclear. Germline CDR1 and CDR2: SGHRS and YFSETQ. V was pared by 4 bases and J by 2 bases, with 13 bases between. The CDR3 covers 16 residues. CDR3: CASSSLLGAGANVLTF. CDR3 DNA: TGCGCCAGCAGCAGCCTGCTTGGGGCTGGGGCCAACGTCCTGACTTTC.

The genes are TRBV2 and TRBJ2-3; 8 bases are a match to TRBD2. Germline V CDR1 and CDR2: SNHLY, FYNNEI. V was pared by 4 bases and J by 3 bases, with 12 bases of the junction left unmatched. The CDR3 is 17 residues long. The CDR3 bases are TGTGCCAGCAGTGTGAGTCGCGGGAGGTATCGTACAGATACGCAGTATTTT. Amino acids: CASSVSRGRYRTDTQYF. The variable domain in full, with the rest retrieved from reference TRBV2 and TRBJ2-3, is EPEVTQTPSHQVTQMGQEVILRCVPISNHLYFYWYRQILGQKVEFLVSFYNNEISEKSEIFDDQFSVERPDGSNFTLKIRSTKLEDSAMYFCASSVSRGRYRTDTQYFGPGTRLTVL.

CDR3 region: CASSPDRVWVNTGELFF. Here the CDR3 DNA reads TGTGCCAGCAGCCCTGACAGGGTATGGGTGAACACCGGGGAGCTGTTTTTT. V and J are TRBV3-1 (or the pseudogene TRBV3-2) and TRBJ2-2; the match to TRBD1 covers 7 bases. Germline V gene lookup returns CDR1 LGHDT and CDR2 YNNKEL (reference sequence). The junction had 9 bases not matched to a gene; V was cut back by 4 bases and J by 1 base. CDR3 size: 17 residues.

As DNA, the CDR3 is TGTGCCAGTACCCTGGACAGGGTAAATTCACCCCTCCACTTT. Protein sequence: CASTLDRVNSPLHF. The chain couples TRBV19 to TRBJ1-6, with 8 nucleotides matching TRBD1. The CDR3 length is 14 residues. Germline CDR1 and CDR2: LNHDA and SQIVND (reference sequence). V gave up 7 bases and J gave up 7 bases; unmatched junction bases: 6.

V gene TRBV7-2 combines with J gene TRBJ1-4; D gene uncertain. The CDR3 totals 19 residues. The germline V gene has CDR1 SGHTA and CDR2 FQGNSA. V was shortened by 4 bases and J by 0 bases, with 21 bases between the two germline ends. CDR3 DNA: TGTGCCAGCAGCTCATACCCCCCAAATTCGGGATCAACTAATGAAAAACTGTTTTTT. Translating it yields CASSSYPPNSGSTNEKLFF.

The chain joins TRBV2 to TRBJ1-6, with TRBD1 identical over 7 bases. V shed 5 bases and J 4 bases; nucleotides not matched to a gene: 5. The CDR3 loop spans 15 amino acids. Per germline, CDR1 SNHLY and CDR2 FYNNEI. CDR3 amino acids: CASSLRQGYNSPLHF. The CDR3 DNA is TGTGCCAGCAGTCTACGACAGGGTTATAATTCACCCCTCCACTTT.

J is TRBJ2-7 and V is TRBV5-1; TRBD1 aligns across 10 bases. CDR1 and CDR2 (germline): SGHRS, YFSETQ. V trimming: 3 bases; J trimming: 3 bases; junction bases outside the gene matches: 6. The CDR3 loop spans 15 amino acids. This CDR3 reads CASSWGTGVFYEQYF. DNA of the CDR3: TGCGCCAGCAGCTGGGGGACAGGGGTCTTCTACGAGCAGTACTTC. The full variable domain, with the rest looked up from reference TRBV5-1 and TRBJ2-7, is KAGVTQTPRYLIKTRGQQVTLSCSPISGHRSVSWYQQTPGQGLQFLFEYFSETQRNKGNFPGRFSGRQFSNSRSEMNVSTLELGDSALYLCASSWGTGVFYEQYFGPGTRLTVT.

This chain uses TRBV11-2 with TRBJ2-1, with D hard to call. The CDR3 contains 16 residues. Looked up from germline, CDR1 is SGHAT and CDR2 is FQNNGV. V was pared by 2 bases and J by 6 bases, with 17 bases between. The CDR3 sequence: CASSLYASSPLNEQFF. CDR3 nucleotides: TGTGCCAGCAGCTTATATGCGAGCTCCCCCCTCAATGAGCAGTTCTTC. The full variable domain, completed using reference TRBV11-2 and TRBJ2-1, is EAGVAQSPRYKIIEKRQSVAFWCNPISGHATLYWYQQILGQGPKLLIQFQNNGVVDDSQLPKDRFSAERLKGVDSTLKIQPAKLEDSAVYLCASSLYASSPLNEQFFGPGTRLTVL.

The CDR3 here is CASRPREGLGDTQYF. CDR3 DNA: TGTGCCAGTAGACCTCGGGAGGGCCTAGGAGATACGCAGTATTTT. J is TRBJ2-3 and V is TRBV19, with 8 bases lining up with TRBD2. The CDR3 runs to 15 residues. From germline, CDR1 is LNHDA and CDR2 SQIVND (reference sequence). V shed 6 bases, J shed 5 bases, and the junction held 10 bases outside the gene matches.

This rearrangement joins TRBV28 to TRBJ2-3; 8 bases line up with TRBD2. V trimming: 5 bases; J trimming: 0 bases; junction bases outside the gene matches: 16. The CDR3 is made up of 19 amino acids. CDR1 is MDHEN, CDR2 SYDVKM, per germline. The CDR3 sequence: CASSLTTGTRGSSTDTQYF. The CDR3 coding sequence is TGTGCCAGCAGTCTAACTACCGGGACTAGGGGGAGTAGCACAGATACGCAGTATTTT.

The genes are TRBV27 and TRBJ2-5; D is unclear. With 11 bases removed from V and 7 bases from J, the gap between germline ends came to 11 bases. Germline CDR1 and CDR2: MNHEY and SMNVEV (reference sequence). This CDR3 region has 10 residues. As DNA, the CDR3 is TGTGCCGTTGGTCCCGGGACCCAGTACTTC. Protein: CAVGPGTQYF.

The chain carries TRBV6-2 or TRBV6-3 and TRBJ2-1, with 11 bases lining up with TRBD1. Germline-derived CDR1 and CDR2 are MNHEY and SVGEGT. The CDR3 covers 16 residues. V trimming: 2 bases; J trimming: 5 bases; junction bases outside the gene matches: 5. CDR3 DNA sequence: TGTGCCAGCAGTTACCGGACAGGGGGCGCCCACAATGAGCAGTTCTTC. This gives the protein CASSYRTGGAHNEQFF.

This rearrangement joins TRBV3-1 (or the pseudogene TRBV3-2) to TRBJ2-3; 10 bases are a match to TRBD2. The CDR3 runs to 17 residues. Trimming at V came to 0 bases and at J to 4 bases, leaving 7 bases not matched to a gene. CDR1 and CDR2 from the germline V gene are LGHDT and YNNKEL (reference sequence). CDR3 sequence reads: CASSQDGLAEAPDTQYF. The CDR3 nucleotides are TGTGCCAGCAGCCAAGATGGACTAGCGGAGGCCCCAGATACGCAGTATTTT.

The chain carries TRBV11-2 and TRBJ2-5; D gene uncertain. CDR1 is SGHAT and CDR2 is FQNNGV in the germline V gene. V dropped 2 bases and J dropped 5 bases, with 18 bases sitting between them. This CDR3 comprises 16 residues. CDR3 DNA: TGTGCCAGCAGCTTACTCCCTCTGGGTAGTCAGGAGACCCAGTACTTC. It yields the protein CASSLLPLGSQETQYF.

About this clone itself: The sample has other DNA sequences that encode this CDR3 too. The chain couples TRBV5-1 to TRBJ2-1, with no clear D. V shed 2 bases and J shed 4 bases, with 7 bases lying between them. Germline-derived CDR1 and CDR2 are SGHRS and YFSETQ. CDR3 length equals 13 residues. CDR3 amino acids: CASSFGSYNEQFF. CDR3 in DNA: TGCGCCAGCAGCTTCGGCTCGTACAATGAGCAGTTCTTC.

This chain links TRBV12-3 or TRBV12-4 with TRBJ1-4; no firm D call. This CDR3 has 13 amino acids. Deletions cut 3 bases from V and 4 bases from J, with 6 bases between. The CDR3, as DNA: TGTGCCAGCAGTTTGGCCAATAATGAAAAACTGTTTTTT. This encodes CASSLANNEKLFF.

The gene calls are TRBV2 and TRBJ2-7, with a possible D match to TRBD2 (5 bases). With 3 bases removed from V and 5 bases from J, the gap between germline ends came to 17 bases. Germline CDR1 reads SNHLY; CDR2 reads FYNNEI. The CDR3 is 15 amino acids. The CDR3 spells CASSEIGRVRDEQYF. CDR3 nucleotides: TGTGCCAGCAGTGAGATAGGACGGGTGAGGGACGAGCAGTACTTC.

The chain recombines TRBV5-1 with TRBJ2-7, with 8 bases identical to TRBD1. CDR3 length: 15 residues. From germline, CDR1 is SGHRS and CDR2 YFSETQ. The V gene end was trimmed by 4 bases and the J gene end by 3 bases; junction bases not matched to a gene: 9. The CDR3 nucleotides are TGCGCCAGCAGCCTGGACAGGGAACAGGGCTACGAGCAGTACTTC. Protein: CASSLDREQGYEQYF. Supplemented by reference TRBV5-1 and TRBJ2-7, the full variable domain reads KAGVTQTPRYLIKTRGQQVTLSCSPISGHRSVSWYQQTPGQGLQFLFEYFSETQRNKGNFPGRFSGRQFSNSRSEMNVSTLELGDSALYLCASSLDREQGYEQYFGPGTRLTVT.

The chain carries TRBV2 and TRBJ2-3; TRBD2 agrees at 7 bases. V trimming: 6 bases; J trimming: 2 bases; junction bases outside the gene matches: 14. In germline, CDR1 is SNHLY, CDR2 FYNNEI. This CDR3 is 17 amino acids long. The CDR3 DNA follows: TGTGCCAGCAGCGTACCTCGAACTAGCGAGAACACAGATACGCAGTATTTT. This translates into CASSVPRTSENTDTQYF.

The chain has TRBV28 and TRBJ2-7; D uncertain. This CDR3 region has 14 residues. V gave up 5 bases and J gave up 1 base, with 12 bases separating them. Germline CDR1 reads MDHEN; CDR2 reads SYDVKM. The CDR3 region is CASSLLHGSYEQYF. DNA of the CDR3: TGTGCCAGCAGTCTCCTGCATGGGTCCTACGAGCAGTACTTC.

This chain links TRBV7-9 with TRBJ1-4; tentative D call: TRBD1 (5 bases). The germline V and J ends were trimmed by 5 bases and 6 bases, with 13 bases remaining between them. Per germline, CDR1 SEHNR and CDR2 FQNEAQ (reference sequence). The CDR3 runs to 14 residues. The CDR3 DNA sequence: TGTGCCAGCAGCCGATCAGGGTTGGATGAAAAACTGTTTTTT. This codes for CASSRSGLDEKLFF.

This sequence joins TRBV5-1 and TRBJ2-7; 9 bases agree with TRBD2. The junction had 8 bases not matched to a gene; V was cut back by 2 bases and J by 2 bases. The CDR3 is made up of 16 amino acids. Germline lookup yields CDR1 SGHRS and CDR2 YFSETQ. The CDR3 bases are TGCGCCAGCAGCTTCCCCAGCGGGAGGCCAACCTACGAGCAGTACTTC. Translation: CASSFPSGRPTYEQYF.